The 4 T cell receptor beta chains listed next were all sequenced from one sample in a study of T cell changes during pregnancy in multiple sclerosis. The method was immunoSEQ multiplex PCR; TCRdb's version includes in-frame clones alone and lacks a portion of them. The sample lists 100,000 to 130,000 clones; about nine tenths were seen once. This material consisted of peripheral blood, taken in the third trimester of pregnancy. These receptors all come from a female donor in good health, enrolled as a control in a pregnancy study.

The chain links TRBV15 to TRBJ1-3; no firm D call. Germline V gene sequence: CDR1 LNHNV, CDR2 YYDKDF (reference sequence). The CDR3 sequence is 14 residues long. The germline V and J ends were trimmed by 1 base and 2 bases, with 6 bases remaining between them. The CDR3 bases are TGTGCCACCAGCAGAGCAGAAACTGGAAACACCATATATTTT. It translates to CATSRAETGNTIYF.

This clone was seen a single time. This sequence joins TRBV19 and TRBJ2-5; 11 bases line up with TRBD1. V was pared by 5 bases and J by 2 bases, with 1 base of the junction left unmatched. The CDR3 covers 14 residues. The germline gives CDR1 LNHDA, CDR2 SQIVND (reference sequence). The CDR3 sequence is CASSGTGGQETQYF. The CDR3 bases are TGTGCCAGTAGTGGGACAGGGGGTCAAGAGACCCAGTACTTC.

The chain links TRBV7-3 to TRBJ2-3, with 8 positions matching TRBD2. This CDR3 region has 15 residues. Germline CDR1 is SGHTA and CDR2 is FQGTGA. Trimming took 4 bases from V and 3 from J; bases not matched to a gene: 6. DNA for the CDR3: TGTGCCAGCAGCTACGCGGGGGGTTCGACAGATACGCAGTATTTT. It encodes CASSYAGGSTDTQYF.

The chain uses TRBV27 and TRBJ1-3; D not resolved. V shed 6 bases and J shed 0 bases, with 18 bases lying between them. The CDR3 runs 17 residues. Germline V gene sequence: CDR1 MNHEY, CDR2 SMNVEV (reference sequence). CDR3: CASRALGVKGSGNTIYF. The CDR3 nucleotides are TGTGCCAGCAGGGCCCTCGGAGTGAAAGGCTCTGGAAACACCATATATTTT.